These 5 T cell receptor beta chains were sequenced from one sample in a study of cytomegalovirus exposure and HLA in healthy donors. Use of 60 Vbeta and 13 Jbeta primers characterized the PCR. Data came from immunoSEQ multiplex PCR; TCRdb stores just in-frame clones and leaves some out. The top ten clones hold less than 25% of a sample with 65,000 to 80,000 clones, roughly 80% of them seen once. Sequenced input: PBMCs. The receptors stem from a middle-aged woman in good health and CMV-seropositive.

This chain joins TRBV30 and TRBJ1-5, with D possibly being TRBD1 (6 bases). The CDR3 loop spans 15 amino acids. Germline CDR1 reads GTSNPN; CDR2 reads SVGIG (reference sequence). V was cut by 0 bases and J by 3 bases, with 12 bases left in between. The CDR3: CAWSVLQGHNQPQHF. In DNA form, the CDR3 reads TGTGCCTGGAGTGTCCTACAGGGCCACAATCAGCCCCAGCATTTT.

CDR3 nucleotides: TGTGCCAGCAGCGATGAGGGAAGGATCGGGGAGCTGTTTTTT. Translated, it gives CASSDEGRIGELFF. This chain joins TRBV9 and TRBJ2-2, with D tentatively TRBD2 (5 bases). The CDR3 loop spans 14 amino acids. Trimming removed 3 bases at V and 7 bases at J, with 13 bases between. CDR1 is SGDLS, CDR2 YYNGEE, per germline.

This sequence joins TRBV30 and TRBJ2-7, with 9 bases fitting TRBD1. J was trimmed by 0 bases and V by 5 bases; bases with no gene match: 2. CDR1 and CDR2 from the germline V gene are GTSNPN and SVGIG (reference sequence). The CDR3 consists of 13 residues. The CDR3 here is CAWATGGSYEQYF. The CDR3 DNA reads TGTGCCTGGGCGACAGGGGGCTCCTACGAGCAGTACTTC.

The chain links TRBV6-5 to TRBJ1-5; 7 nucleotides match TRBD1. The length of the CDR3 is 16 residues. V was pared by 2 bases and J by 6 bases, with 10 bases of the junction left unmatched. Per the germline V gene, CDR1 is MNHEY and CDR2 is SVGAGI. In DNA, the CDR3 is TGTGCCAGCAGTTACCCATCGACAGGGAAGCCTCAGCCCCAGCATTTT. Protein sequence: CASSYPSTGKPQPQHF.

The chain has TRBV5-1 and TRBJ2-3, with 8 bases identical to TRBD1. CDR1 is SGHRS and CDR2 is YFSETQ in the germline V gene. CDR3 length equals 18 residues. V gave up 2 bases and J gave up 1 base; unmatched junction bases: 12. The CDR3 is CASSFQVTPGQGTDTQYF. CDR3 coding DNA: TGCGCCAGCAGCTTCCAGGTGACGCCGGGACAGGGCACAGATACGCAGTATTTT.